This T cell receptor beta chain emerged from a study of human T cells and chemical hapten exposure (dated by TCRdb to the early 2020s). About the investigation overall: For sensitization, 2% DPC in acetone was applied to an approximately 2 cm by approximately 2 cm area of upper inner arm skin. This study followed changes in the peripheral blood TCR repertoire in vivo during primary and secondary sensitization of alopecia patients to the hapten diphenylcyclopropenone (DPC). Patch testing on the upper back used Finn chambers containing 0.01% DPC, with scoring done after 6 days according to International Contact Dermatitis Research Group standards. Around 30 alopecia patients provided blood for TCR sequencing at one to four time points (pre-sensitization, 2, 6 and 24 weeks). Libraries were pooled for sequencing, and per-sample TCR yields varied mainly because of small differences in library volumes within the pool. Patients additionally received weekly therapeutic DPC doses to the scalp throughout the approximately 24-week study period. Blood samples were taken from patients before sensitization (week 0) and then at 2, 6 and about 24 weeks after DPC sensitization. Alopecia areata with under or over 50% scalp involvement, alopecia totalis and alopecia universalis were represented in the patient cohort, which was mostly female.

Overall study results and their limits: Repeated subsampling changed both the strength of the expansion versus patch-test correlation and the threshold at which that correlation became significant. The number of PT1 expanded TCRs positively correlated with patch test score, significant at thresholds 8, 16 and 32 but not 4. Significantly more large CDR3 similarity clusters were formed by expanded TCRs than by pre-sensitization or healthy control sets, consistent with antigen-driven responses. Because every patient had alopecia, a presumed autoimmune disease, the patients' immune response might differ from that of healthy individuals. DPC sensitization did not change the number of TCRs with a frequency above 1 in 1000, and there was no evidence of changes in global repertoire structure.

This clonotype was counted ten times or more. No cognate antigen has been identified for it. The record has no base qualities; no much larger clone is one base away. The cysteine opens and the phenylalanine closes a CDR3 of 14 amino acids. Solely the CDR3 DNA is kept, with 42 bases framed from the first base. CDR1 is given as SNHLY and CDR2 as FYNNEI, both from the germline V gene. Cut back by 6 bases and 5 bases, the V and J ends lie 16 bases apart. The time point label corresponds to: pre-sensitization, week 0. The treatment or condition label on this specimen signifies: therapeutic diphenylcyclopropenone sensitization with weekly scalp DPC. At every patch-test visit, the blood draw took place before the patch test was put on. Patients were considered eligible if aged 18 to 70, diagnosed with alopecia and deemed suitable for DPC therapy, and patients were excluded if pregnant. Total RNA was isolated from unfractionated whole blood collected in Tempus Blood RNA tubes.

The library came from RACE. Reads for this sample came from a NextSeq 500. During library preparation, unique molecular identifiers were attached to individual cDNA molecules so that TCRs could be counted quantitatively and reproducibly. Each blood RNA sample was used to sequence both TCR alpha and TCR beta chains. Concerning the study's data processing: A median of around 96,000 TCRs per sample was observed, with a range of 23,224 to 690,600. The Decombinator software suite was used to annotate V, J and CDR3 in the TCR reads. Every sample was subsampled to the same number of TCRs (28,000) for the PS versus PT1 abundance plots. TCRs were defined as expanded if absent before sensitization and observed at least eight times at the 2-week time point. The public reads were run again by TCRdb, first through fastp at Q25 and then through MiXCR, and only productive beta chains were kept. Merged by CDR3 protein, the rows form single entries marked with the most common genes and DNA. Clone size and V and J calls follow TCRdb, not the original study. The sample table records roughly 380,000 distinct CDR3 sequences; 5.1% of these occur just once. Together, the top ten hold about 2.5% of the sample.

The starting material was whole blood, obtained in connection with sensitization to the hapten diphenylcyclopropenone (DPC). The receptor comes from a woman in her fifties or sixties with alopecia areata. Some clones in this sample may be carry-over from other donors' samples. The chain was built from TRBV2 and TRBJ1-1; D gene: possibly TRBD1, on 5 matching bases. CDR3 protein: CASRPPGLGTEAFF. The DNA is as follows: TGTGCCAGCAGGCCGCCGGGGCTCGGGACTGAAGCTTTCTTT. This CDR3, with the reference TRBV2 and TRBJ1-1 proteins standing in past its ends, gives the full variable domain EPEVTQTPSHQVTQMGQEVILRCVPISNHLYFYWYRQILGQKVEFLVSFYNNEISEKSEIFDDQFSVERPDGSNFTLKIRSTKLEDSAMYFCASRPPGLGTEAFFGQGTRLTVV.